This T cell receptor beta chain appears in the sequencing data of a study of blood T cell repertoires in COVID-19. Study information: Both acute and convalescent COVID-19 samples were obtained from the United States, Italy and Spain. The cDNA or gDNA used as material had been derived from T cells, B-cell-depleted T cells, or PBMCs.

This CDR3 contains 14 residues. V was trimmed by 4 bases and J by 7 bases, leaving 14 bases between them. Germline V gene data show CDR1 as MGHDK and CDR2 as SYGVNS. The protocol was immunoSEQ multiplex PCR, while the TCRdb copy is restricted to in-frame clones and leaves out a portion. Here the sample spans approximately 75,000 clones, roughly 80% being singletons. The sequence derives from a woman older than 75 with acute or convalescent COVID-19. What was sequenced was peripheral blood. The rearrangement joins TRBV25-1 to TRBJ1-5; D is uncertain. The CDR3 DNA reads as TGTGCCAGCAGTGGGGGAGGAGGCCACCAGCCCCAGCATTTT. It is translated as CASSGGGGHQPQHF.